This T cell receptor (beta chain) was identified during a study of OX40 agonist ivuxolimab in advanced cancers. Study-wide results and caveats: The specificity for antigen of the expanded peripheral T cells was not determined. Low levels of normalized T-cell clonal expansion also appeared in some nonresponders. More expanded clones were found, on average, in CD8+ than in CD4+ T cells.

The table lists this clone with a few counts. Its antigen is unknown. Some clones are missing from TCRdb's copy, which holds only in-frame ones; the method was immunoSEQ multiplex PCR. The data show around 80,000 clones, 80% to 95% seen once. The CDR3 is 13 residues long. Per the germline V gene, CDR1 is MNHNS and CDR2 is SASEGT. With V trimmed by 4 bases and J by 10 bases, 6 bases remained unmatched. The clonotype was recovered from an adult with an advanced solid tumor such as melanoma, head and neck, liver or kidney cancer. The rearrangement uses TRBV6-1 and TRBJ1-4; TRBD1 agrees at 7 bases. The source material was CD4+ or CD8+ T cells sorted from blood, sampled in a trial of the OX40 agonist ivuxolimab. CDR3 nucleotide sequence: TGTGCCAGCAGTGTGACAGGGCAGGGAAAACTGTTTTTT. The encoded protein is CASSVTGQGKLFF.